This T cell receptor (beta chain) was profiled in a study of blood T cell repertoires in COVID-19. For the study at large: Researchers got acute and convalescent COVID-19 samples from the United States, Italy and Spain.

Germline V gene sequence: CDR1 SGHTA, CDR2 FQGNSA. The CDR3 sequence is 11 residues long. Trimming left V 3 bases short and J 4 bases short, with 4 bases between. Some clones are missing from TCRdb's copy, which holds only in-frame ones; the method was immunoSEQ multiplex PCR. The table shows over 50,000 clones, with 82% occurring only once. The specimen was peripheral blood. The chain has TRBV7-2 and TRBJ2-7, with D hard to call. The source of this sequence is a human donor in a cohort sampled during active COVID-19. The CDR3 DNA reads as TGTGCCAGCAGCTTCCAGTACGAGCAGTACTTC. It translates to CASSFQYEQYF.